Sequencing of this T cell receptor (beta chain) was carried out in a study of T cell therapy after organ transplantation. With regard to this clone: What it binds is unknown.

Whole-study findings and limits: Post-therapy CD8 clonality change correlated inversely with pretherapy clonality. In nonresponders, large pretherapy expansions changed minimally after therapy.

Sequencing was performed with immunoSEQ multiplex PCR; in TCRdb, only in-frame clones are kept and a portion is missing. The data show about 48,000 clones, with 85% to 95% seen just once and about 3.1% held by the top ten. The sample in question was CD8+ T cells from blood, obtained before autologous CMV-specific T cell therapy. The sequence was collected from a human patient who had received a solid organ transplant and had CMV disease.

This chain's CDR3 is CASSQTGPGELFF. The CDR3 DNA reads as TGTGCCAGCAGCCAAACAGGGCCCGGGGAGCTGTTTTTT. The rearrangement joins TRBV7-6 to TRBJ2-2, with D tentatively TRBD1 (6 bases). Trimming removed 5 bases at V and 6 bases at J, with 10 bases between. CDR3 length: 13 residues. The germline V gene has CDR1 SGHVS and CDR2 FNYEAQ.